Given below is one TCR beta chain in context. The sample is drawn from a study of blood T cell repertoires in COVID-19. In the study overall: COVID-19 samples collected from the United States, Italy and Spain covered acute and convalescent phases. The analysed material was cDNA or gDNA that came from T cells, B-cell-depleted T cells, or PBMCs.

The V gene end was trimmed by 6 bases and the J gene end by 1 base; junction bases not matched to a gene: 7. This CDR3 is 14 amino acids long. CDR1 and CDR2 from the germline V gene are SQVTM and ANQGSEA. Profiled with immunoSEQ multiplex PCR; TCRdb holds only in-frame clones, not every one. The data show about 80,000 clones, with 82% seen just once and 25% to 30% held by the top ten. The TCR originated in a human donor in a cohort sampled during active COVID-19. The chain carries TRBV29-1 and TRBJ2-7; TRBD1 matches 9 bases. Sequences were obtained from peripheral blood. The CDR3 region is CSVRAGTGSYEQYF. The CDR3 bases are TGCAGCGTCCGCGCCGGGACAGGGTCCTACGAGCAGTACTTC.